This T cell receptor beta chain was recovered during a study of T cell responses to AZD1222 COVID-19 vaccine. Study-wide context: Both about-4-week and about-12-week second-dose recipients were combined. Whole-study results and caveats: Of spike-specific TCRs, nearly half reportedly target regions left unmutated in variants. Females made up more of the donors, who were largely white British, and clonal diversity may have come out too low. Following two doses of AZD1222, Spike-specific TCR breadth and depth rose.

Notes on this clone: As yet, its antigen is unknown.

J gave up 4 bases and V 5 bases, and 12 bases lay outside the gene matches. Germline CDR1 and CDR2: SEHNR and FQNEAQ (reference sequence). The CDR3 has 16 amino acids. The protocol was immunoSEQ multiplex PCR, while the TCRdb copy is restricted to in-frame clones and leaves out a portion. The data contain approximately 180,000 clones, approximately 92% of them singletons. Sequenced here: peripheral blood, sampled on day 0 of AZD1222 vaccination. V usage is TRBV7-9 and J usage is TRBJ2-5; 8 nucleotides line up with TRBD2. This clonotype originated in an adult in good health. CDR3 DNA: TGTGCCAGCAGCCCCCACGGGGGGGCCGGTTCAGAGACCCAGTACTTC. Its translation: CASSPHGGAGSETQYF.